Below are 13 T cell receptor beta chains sequenced from a single sample in a study of identical twins. Via MiXCR, TCRdb re-called the 5' RACE reads, giving one row per CDR3 protein. The sample gives 200,000 to 250,000 distinct CDR3 sequences, around 6.5% of which show up once; 13% to 15% is in the top ten. The sample also formed part of further work on T cells expressing NK-cell markers.

The sequencing sample was made of CD8+ T cells sorted from blood. The receptors come from a woman aged 18-35 years in good health.

This clonotype has at least ten counts. The rearrangement links TRBV5-5 to TRBJ1-1; possibly TRBD1 for D (5 bases). CDR1 SGHKS and CDR2 YYEKEE come from the germline V gene (reference sequence). Trimming stripped 4 bases from V and 7 bases from J, with 14 bases between. This CDR3 is built from 13 residues. CDR3 loop: CASSVGTPHEAFF. The CDR3 region has the DNA TGTGCCAGCAGCGTGGGGACGCCGCATGAAGCTTTCTTT.

V and J are TRBV19 and TRBJ1-5; D unclear. Deletions cut 1 base from V and 4 bases from J, with 8 bases between. The CDR3 runs to 14 residues. Germline CDR1 is LNHDA and CDR2 is SQIVND (reference sequence). The CDR3 DNA reads as TGTGCCAGTAGTATAGGTAGGAGAAATCAGCCCCAGCATTTT. This codes for CASSIGRRNQPQHF.

This clonotype was observed a few times. V usage is TRBV5-6 and J usage is TRBJ1-1; perhaps TRBD1 as D (6 bases). CDR3 size: 13 residues. The germline CDR1 and CDR2 sequences are SGHDT and YYEEEE. The germline V and J ends were trimmed by 4 bases and 8 bases, with 15 bases remaining between them. The CDR3 here is CASSPTGVIEAFF. In nucleotides, the CDR3 is TGTGCCAGCAGCCCGACAGGTGTGATCGAAGCTTTCTTT.

This clonotype was counted only a few times. This chain links TRBV29-1 with TRBJ2-5, with 7 bases fitting TRBD1. The ends lost 7 bases at V and 5 bases at J; junction bases unmatched: 7. The CDR3 totals 12 residues. Germline V gene data show CDR1 as SQVTM and CDR2 as ANQGSEA. The CDR3 is CSGRGQAETQYF. The CDR3, as DNA: TGCAGCGGCCGAGGACAGGCCGAGACCCAGTACTTC.

CDR3 sequence (DNA): TGTGCCAGCAGCTTTAGCCCCCGGGGCGAGCAGTACTTC. Encoded protein: CASSFSPRGEQYF. The chain joins TRBV7-9 to TRBJ2-7; D might be TRBD2 (5 bases). Per the germline V gene, CDR1 is SEHNR and CDR2 is FQNEAQ (reference sequence). The length of the CDR3 is 13 residues. With 3 bases removed from V and 6 bases from J, the gap between germline ends came to 12 bases.

This clonotype was counted between two and nine times. The rearrangement uses TRBV30 and TRBJ2-1; 11 nucleotides agree with TRBD2. The CDR3 consists of 13 residues. Germline CDR1 reads GTSNPN; CDR2 reads SVGIG (reference sequence). V shed 5 bases and J 6 bases; nucleotides not matched to a gene: 3. Here the CDR3 DNA reads TGTGCCTGGGGGGGACTAGCGGCCAATGAGCAGTTCTTC. Its protein is CAWGGLAANEQFF. The full variable domain, with the rest looked up from reference TRBV30 and TRBJ2-1, is SQTIHQWPATLVQPVGSPLSLECTVEGTSNPNLYWYRQAAGRGLQLLFYSVGIGQISSEVPQNLSASRPQDRQFILSSKKLLLSDSGFYLCAWGGLAANEQFFGPGTRLTVL.

The sample holds many counts of this clonotype. The V call is TRBV27, the J call TRBJ2-7; no firm D call. The CDR3 spans 13 residues. CDR1 is MNHEY and CDR2 is SMNVEV in the germline V gene (reference sequence). The V and J ends lost 8 bases and 1 base respectively, with 12 bases between them. The CDR3 bases are TGTGCCAGCGCTCTCACATGGTCCTACGAGCAGTACTTC. It codes for CASALTWSYEQYF.

This clonotype was counted between two and nine times. The V gene is TRBV13, the J gene TRBJ1-1; 8 bases align to TRBD1. The CDR3 runs to 13 residues. V lost 3 bases and J lost 12; bases outside the gene matches: 9. Per germline, CDR1 PRHDT and CDR2 FYEKMQ (reference sequence). The CDR3 sequence: CASSFAGGQESFF. The CDR3 DNA sequence: TGTGCCAGCAGCTTCGCAGGGGGCCAAGAGTCTTTCTTT. The full variable domain, in which reference TRBV13 and TRBJ1-1 provide the parts outside the CDR3, is AAGVIQSPRHLIKEKRETATLKCYPIPRHDTVYWYQQGPGQDPQFLISFYEKMQSDKGSIPDRFSAQQFSDYHSELNMSSLELGDSALYFCASSFAGGQESFFGQGTRLTVV.

This clonotype was found many times. The chain uses TRBV5-1 and TRBJ1-2; TRBD1 matches at 8 bases. Germline V gives CDR1 SGHRS, CDR2 YFSETQ. The CDR3 is made up of 15 amino acids. Trimming removed 3 bases from V and 4 bases from J; junction bases left unmatched: 8. CDR3 coding DNA: TGCGCCAGCAGCTCGGACAGGGTAGCGGGCTATGGCTACACCTTC. Its protein product is CASSSDRVAGYGYTF. The complete variable domain, with remaining parts taken from reference TRBV5-1 and TRBJ1-2, reads KAGVTQTPRYLIKTRGQQVTLSCSPISGHRSVSWYQQTPGQGLQFLFEYFSETQRNKGNFPGRFSGRQFSNSRSEMNVSTLELGDSALYLCASSSDRVAGYGYTFGSGTRLTVV.

This clonotype was seen repeatedly, ten times or more. CDR3 DNA: TGCGCCAGCAAATATGTGGAGGACACCGGGGAGCTGTTTTTT. Its protein product is CASKYVEDTGELFF. V is TRBV5-1 and J is TRBJ2-2, with D possibly matching TRBD2 (5 bases). Germline CDR1 reads SGHRS; CDR2 reads YFSETQ. The CDR3 is 14 amino acids. V was trimmed by 6 bases and J by 3 bases, leaving 12 bases between them.

This clonotype was counted between two and nine times. The rearrangement links TRBV4-1 to TRBJ2-3; 14 bases agree with TRBD2. V trimming: 5 bases; J trimming: 8 bases; junction bases outside the gene matches: 9. The CDR3 is 16 residues long. Germline loops: CDR1 MGHRA, CDR2 YSYEKL. CDR3: CASSGRLAGGQGTQYF. In nucleotides, the CDR3 is TGCGCCAGCAGCGGGCGACTAGCGGGGGGGCAGGGTACGCAGTATTTT.

This clonotype has ten or more counts. The rearrangement joins TRBV7-9 to TRBJ1-2; D ambiguous. This CDR3 region has 11 residues. The germline V gene encodes CDR1 SEHNR and CDR2 FQNEAQ (reference sequence). V lost 6 bases to trimming and J lost 8 bases, with 10 bases between them. The CDR3 protein is CASSPLGGYTF. CDR3 nucleotides: TGTGCCAGCAGTCCGCTCGGAGGCTACACCTTC.

This sequence joins TRBV9 and TRBJ2-7; 8 nucleotides line up with TRBD1. Germline loops: CDR1 SGDLS, CDR2 YYNGEE. The V and J ends lost 3 bases and 4 bases, in that order; junction bases with no gene match: 15. This CDR3 is 17 amino acids long. The CDR3 sequence: CASSASSTTRDRYEQYF. The CDR3 DNA sequence: TGTGCCAGCAGCGCTTCTTCTACGACCCGGGACAGGTACGAGCAGTACTTC.